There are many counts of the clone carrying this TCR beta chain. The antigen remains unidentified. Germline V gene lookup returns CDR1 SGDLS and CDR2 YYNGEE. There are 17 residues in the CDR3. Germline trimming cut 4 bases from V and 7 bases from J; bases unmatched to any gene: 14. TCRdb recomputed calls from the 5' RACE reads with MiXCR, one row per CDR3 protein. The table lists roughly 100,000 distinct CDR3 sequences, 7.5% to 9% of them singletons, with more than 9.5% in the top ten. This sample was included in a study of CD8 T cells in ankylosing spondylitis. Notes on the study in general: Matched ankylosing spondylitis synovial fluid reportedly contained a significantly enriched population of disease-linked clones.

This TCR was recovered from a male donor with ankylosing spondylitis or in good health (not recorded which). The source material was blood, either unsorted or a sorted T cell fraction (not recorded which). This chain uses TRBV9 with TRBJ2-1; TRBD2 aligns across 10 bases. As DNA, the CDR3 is TGTGCCAGCAGCTATCCCGCCGGAGCGGGGGGGCAAAATGAGCAGTTCTTC. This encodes CASSYPAGAGGQNEQFF. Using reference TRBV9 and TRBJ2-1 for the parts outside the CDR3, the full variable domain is DSGVTQTPKHLITATGQRVTLRCSPRSGDLSVYWYQQSLDQGLQFLIQYYNGEERAKGNILERFSAQQFPDLHSELNLSSLELGDSALYFCASSYPAGAGGQNEQFFGPGTRLTVL.